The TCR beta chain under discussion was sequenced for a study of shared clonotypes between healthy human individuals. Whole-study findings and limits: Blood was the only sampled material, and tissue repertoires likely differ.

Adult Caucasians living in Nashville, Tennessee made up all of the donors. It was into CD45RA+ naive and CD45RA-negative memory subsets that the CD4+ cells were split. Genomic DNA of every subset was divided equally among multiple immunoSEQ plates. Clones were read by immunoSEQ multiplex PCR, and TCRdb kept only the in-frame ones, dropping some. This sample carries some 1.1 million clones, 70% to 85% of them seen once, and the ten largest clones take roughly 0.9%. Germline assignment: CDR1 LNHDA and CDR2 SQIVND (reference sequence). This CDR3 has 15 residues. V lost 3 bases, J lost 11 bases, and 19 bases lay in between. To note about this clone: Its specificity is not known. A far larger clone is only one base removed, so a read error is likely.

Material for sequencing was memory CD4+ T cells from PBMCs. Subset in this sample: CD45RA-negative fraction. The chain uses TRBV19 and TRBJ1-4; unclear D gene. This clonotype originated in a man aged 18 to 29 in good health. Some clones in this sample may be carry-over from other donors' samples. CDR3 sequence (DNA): TGTGCCAGTAGTATGGATTACCAGACAAACTCGAAACTGTTTTTT. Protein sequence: CASSMDYQTNSKLFF.